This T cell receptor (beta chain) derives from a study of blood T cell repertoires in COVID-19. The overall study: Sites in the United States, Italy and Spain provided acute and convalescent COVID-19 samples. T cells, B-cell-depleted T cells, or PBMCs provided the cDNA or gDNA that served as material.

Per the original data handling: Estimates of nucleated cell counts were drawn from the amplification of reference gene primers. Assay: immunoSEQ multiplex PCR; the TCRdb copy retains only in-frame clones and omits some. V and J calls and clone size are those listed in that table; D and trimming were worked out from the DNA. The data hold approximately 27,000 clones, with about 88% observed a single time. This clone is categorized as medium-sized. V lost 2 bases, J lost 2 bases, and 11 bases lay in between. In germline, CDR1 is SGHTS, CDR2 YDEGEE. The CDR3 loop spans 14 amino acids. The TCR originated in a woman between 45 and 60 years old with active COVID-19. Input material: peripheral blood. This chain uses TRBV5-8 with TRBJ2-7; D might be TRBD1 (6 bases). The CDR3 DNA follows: TGTGCCAGCAGCTTTACAGGGATTCCCTACGAGCAGTACTTC. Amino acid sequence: CASSFTGIPYEQYF.